This T cell receptor (beta chain) was obtained from a study of identical twins. In TCRdb, the 5' RACE reads were re-called with MiXCR into one record per CDR3 protein. The repertoire holds about 1.7 million distinct CDR3 sequences, with around a third as singletons. Germline V gene data show CDR1 as SNHLY and CDR2 as FYNNEI. V lost 3 bases, J lost 2 bases, and 9 bases lay in between. This CDR3 has 14 residues. The clonotype originates from a newborn girl in good health. The J gene is TRBJ2-3, the V gene TRBV2; D ambiguous. The sample consisted of cord blood. For the CDR3, the DNA is TGTGCCAGCAGTGACTATCGGAACACAGATACGCAGTATTTT. It yields the protein CASSDYRNTDTQYF.